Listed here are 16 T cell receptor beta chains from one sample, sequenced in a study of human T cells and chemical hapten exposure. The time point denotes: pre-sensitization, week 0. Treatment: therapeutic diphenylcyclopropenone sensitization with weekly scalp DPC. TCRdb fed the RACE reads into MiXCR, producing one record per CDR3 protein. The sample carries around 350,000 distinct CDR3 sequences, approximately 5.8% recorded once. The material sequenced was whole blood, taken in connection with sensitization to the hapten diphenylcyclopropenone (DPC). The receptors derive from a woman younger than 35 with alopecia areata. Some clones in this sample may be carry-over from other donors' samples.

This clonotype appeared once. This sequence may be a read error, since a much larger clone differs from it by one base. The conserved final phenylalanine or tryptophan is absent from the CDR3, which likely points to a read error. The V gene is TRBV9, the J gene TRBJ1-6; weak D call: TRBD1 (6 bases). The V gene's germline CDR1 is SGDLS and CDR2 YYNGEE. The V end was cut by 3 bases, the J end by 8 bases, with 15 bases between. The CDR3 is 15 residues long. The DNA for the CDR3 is TGTGCCAGCAGCGCTATACAGGGACCCCATTCACCCCTCCACCTT. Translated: CASSAIQGPHSPLHL.

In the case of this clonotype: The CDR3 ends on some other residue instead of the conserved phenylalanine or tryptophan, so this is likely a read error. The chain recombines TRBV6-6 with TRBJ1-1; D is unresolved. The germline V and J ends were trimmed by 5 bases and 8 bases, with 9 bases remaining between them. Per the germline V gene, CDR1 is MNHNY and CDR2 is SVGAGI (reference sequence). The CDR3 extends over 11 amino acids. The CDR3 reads CASSEKTEAFL. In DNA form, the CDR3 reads TGTGCCAGCAGTGAAAAAACAGAAGCTTTCTTA.

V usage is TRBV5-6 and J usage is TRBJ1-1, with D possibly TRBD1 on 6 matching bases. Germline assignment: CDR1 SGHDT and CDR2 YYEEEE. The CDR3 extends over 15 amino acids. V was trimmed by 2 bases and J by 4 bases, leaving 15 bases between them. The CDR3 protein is CASSLGVRGVTEAFF. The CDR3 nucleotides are TGTGCCAGCAGCTTAGGGGTCAGGGGCGTCACTGAAGCTTTCTTT.

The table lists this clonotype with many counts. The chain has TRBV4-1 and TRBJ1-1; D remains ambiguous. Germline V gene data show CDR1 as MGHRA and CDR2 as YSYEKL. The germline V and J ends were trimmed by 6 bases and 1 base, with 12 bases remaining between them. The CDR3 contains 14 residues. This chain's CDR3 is CASRGPLRNTEAFF. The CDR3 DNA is TGCGCCAGCAGAGGGCCCCTCAGGAACACTGAAGCTTTCTTT.

CDR3 sequence reads: CASGFGGGTEAFF. The CDR3 DNA reads as TGTGCTAGTGGTTTTGGGGGGGGCACTGAAGCTTTCTTT. The chain uses TRBV12-5 and TRBJ1-1; D possibly corresponds to TRBD1 (5 bases). The V gene's germline CDR1 is LGHNT and CDR2 FRNRAP. Trimming shortened V by 3 bases and J by 4 bases, and 9 bases separated the two germline ends. The CDR3 loop spans 13 amino acids.

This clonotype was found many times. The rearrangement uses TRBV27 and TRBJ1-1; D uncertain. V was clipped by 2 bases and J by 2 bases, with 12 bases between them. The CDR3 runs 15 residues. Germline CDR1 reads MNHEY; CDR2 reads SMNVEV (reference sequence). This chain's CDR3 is CASSLQGLLNTEAFF. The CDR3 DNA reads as TGTGCCAGCAGTTTACAAGGACTCCTAAACACTGAAGCTTTCTTT.

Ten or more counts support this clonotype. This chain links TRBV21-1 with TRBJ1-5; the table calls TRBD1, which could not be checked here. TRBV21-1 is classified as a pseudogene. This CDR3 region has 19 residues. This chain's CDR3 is CASSSTARGWGAPGQPQHF. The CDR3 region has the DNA TGTGCCAGCAGCTCCACGGCACGGGGATGGGGGGCCCCCGGGCAGCCCCAGCATTTT.

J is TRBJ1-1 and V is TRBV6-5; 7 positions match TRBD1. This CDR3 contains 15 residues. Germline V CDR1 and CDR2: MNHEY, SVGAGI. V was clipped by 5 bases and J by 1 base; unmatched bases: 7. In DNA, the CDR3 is TGTGCCAGCAGTCCCTATCGACAGGGGAACACTGAAGCTTTCTTT. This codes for CASSPYRQGNTEAFF.

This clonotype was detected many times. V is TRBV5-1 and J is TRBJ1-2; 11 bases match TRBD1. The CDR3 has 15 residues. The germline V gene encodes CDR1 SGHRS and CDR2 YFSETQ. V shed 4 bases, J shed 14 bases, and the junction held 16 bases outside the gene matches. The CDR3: CASSPARDRGDRWTF. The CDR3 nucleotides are TGCGCCAGCAGCCCCGCCCGGGACAGGGGGGACAGATGGACCTTC.

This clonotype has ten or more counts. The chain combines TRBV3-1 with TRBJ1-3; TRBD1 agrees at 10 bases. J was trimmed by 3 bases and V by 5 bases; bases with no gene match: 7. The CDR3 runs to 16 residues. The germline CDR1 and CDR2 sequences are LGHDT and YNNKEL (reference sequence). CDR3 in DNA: TGTGCCAGCAGCTTCCGGACAGGGGGTGATGGAAACACCATATATTTT. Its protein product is CASSFRTGGDGNTIYF. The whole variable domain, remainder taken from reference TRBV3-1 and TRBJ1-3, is DTAVSQTPKYLVTQMGNDKSIKCEQNLGHDTMYWYKQDSKKFLKIMFSYNNKELIINETVPNRFSPKSPDKAHLNLHINSLELGDSAVYFCASSFRTGGDGNTIYFGEGSWLTVV.

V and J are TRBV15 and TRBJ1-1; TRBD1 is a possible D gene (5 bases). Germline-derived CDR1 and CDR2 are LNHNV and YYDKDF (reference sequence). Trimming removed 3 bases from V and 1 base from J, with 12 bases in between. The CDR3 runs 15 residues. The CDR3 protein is CATSSLGRENTEAFF. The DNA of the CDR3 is TGTGCCACCAGCAGTCTGGGGCGGGAGAACACTGAAGCTTTCTTT. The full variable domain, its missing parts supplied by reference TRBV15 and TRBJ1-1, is DAMVIQNPRYQVTQFGKPVTLSCSQTLNHNVMYWYQQKSSQAPKLLFHYYDKDFNNEADTPDNFQSRRPNTSFCFLDIRSPGLGDTAMYLCATSSLGRENTEAFFGQGTRLTVV.

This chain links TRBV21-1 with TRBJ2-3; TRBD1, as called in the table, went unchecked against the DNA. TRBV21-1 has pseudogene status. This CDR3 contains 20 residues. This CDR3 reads CASSRSWGPGQGMITDTQYF. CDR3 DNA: TGTGCCAGCAGCAGGAGTTGGGGCCCCGGACAGGGGATGATTACAGATACGCAGTATTTT.

The CDR3 region has the DNA TGCAGTGCTAGAACCAGAGGGGGAATTAACAATGAGCAGTTCTTC. The encoded protein is CSARTRGGINNEQFF. The gene calls are TRBV20-1 and TRBJ2-1; tentative D call: TRBD1 (6 bases). The V end was cut by 2 bases, the J end by 5 bases, with 16 bases between. The germline V gene has CDR1 DFQATT and CDR2 SNEGSKA (reference sequence). CDR3 size: 15 residues.

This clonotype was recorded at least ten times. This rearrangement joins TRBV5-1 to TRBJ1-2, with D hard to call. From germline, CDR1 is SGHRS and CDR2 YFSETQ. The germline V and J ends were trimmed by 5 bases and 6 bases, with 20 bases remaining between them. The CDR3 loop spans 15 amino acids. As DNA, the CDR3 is TGCGCCAGCAGATTGACTCGAGGATTCGCAAATGGCTACACCTTC. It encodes CASRLTRGFANGYTF.

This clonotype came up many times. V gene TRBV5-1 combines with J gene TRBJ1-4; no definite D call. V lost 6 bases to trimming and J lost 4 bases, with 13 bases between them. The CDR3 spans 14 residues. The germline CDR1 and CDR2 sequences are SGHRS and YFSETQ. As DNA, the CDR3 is TGCGCCAGCACTCAAGGGAGAAGTAATGAAAAACTGTTTTTT. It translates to CASTQGRSNEKLFF.

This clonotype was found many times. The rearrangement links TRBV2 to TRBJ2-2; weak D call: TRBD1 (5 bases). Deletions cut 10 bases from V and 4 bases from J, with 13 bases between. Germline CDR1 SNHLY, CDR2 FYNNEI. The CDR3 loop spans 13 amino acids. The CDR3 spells CATTLGATGELFF. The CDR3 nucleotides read TGTGCCACTACCCTAGGGGCCACCGGGGAGCTGTTTTTT.